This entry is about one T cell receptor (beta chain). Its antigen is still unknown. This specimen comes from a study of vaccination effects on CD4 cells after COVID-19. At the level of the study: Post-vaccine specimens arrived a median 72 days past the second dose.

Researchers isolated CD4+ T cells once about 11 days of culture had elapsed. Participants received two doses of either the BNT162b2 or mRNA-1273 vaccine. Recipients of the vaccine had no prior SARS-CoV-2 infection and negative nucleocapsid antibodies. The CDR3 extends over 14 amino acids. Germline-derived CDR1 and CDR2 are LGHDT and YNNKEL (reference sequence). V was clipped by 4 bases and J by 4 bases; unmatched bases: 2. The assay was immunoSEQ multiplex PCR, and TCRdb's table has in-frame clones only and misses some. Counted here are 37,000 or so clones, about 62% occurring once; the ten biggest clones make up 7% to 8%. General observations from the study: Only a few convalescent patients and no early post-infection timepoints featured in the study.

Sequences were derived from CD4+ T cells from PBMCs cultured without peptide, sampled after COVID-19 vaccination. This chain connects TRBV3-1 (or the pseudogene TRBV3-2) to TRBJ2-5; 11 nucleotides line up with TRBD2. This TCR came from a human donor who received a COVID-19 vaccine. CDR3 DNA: TGTGCCAGCAGCCCGGGACTAGCGGTAGAGACCCAGTACTTC. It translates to CASSPGLAVETQYF.